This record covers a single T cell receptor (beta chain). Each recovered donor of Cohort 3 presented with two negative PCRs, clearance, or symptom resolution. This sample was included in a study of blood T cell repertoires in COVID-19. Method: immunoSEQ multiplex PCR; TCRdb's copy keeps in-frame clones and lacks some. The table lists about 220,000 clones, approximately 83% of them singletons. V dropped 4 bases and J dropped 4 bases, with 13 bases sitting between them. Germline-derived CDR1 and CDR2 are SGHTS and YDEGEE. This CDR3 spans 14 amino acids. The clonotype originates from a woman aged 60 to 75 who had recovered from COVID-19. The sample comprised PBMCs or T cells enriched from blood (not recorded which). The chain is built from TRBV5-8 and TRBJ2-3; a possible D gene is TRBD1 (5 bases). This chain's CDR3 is CASSHRQKADTQYF. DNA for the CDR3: TGTGCCAGCAGCCACCGACAGAAGGCAGATACGCAGTATTTT.